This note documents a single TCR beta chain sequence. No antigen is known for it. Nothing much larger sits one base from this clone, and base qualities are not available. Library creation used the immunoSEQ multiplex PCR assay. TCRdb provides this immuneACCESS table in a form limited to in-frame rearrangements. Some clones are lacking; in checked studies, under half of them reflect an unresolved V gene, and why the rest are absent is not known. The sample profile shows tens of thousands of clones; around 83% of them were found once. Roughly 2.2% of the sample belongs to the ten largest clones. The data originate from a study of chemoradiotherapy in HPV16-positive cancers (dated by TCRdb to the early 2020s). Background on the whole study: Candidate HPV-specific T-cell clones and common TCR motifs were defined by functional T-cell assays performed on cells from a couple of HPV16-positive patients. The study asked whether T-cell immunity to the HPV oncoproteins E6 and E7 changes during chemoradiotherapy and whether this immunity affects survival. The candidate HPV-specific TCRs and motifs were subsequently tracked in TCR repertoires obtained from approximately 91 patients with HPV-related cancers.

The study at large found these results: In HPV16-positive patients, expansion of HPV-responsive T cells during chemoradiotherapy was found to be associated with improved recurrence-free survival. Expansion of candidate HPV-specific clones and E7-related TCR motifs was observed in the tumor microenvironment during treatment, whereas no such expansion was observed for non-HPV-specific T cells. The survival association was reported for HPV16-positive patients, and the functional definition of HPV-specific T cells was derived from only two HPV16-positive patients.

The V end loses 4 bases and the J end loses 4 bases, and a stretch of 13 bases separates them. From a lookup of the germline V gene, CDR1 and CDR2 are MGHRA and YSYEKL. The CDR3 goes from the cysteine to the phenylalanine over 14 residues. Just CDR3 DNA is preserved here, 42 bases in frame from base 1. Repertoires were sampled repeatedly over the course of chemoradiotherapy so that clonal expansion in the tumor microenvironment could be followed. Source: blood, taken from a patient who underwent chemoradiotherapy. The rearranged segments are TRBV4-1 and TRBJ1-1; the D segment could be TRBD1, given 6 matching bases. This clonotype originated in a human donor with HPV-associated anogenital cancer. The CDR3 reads CASSLETGITEAFF. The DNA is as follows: TGCGCCAGCAGCCTAGAAACAGGGATCACTGAAGCTTTCTTT.